These 32 T cell receptor beta chains were sequenced from one sample in a study of cytomegalovirus exposure and HLA in healthy donors. Produced via immunoSEQ multiplex PCR; TCRdb's table is partial and in-frame only. The sample holds roughly 150,000 clones; about 96% are singletons and the top ten take roughly 0.83%. What was sequenced was PBMCs. The receptors were sampled from a woman aged 18-30 years in good health and CMV-seronegative.

The rearrangement uses TRBV7-6 and TRBJ1-5; D call uncertain. This CDR3 has 13 amino acids. CDR1 and CDR2 (germline): SGHVS, FNYEAQ. Trimming removed 3 bases from V and 5 bases from J, with 8 bases in between. The CDR3 coding sequence is TGTGCCAGCAGCTTGACGCGGGATCAGCCCCAGCATTTT. Translation gives CASSLTRDQPQHF. Looking up the rest from reference TRBV7-6 and TRBJ1-5 gives the full variable domain: GAGVSQSPRYKVTKRGQDVALRCDPISGHVSLYWYRQALGQGPEFLTYFNYEAQQDKSGLPNDRFSAERPEGSISTLTIQRTEQRDSAMYRCASSLTRDQPQHFGDGTRLSIL.

The CDR3 sequence is CASSPRGLGPSHEQFF. Here the CDR3 DNA reads TGTGCCAGCAGCCCAAGGGGACTAGGACCTTCTCATGAGCAGTTCTTC. This chain links TRBV13 with TRBJ2-1; TRBD2 matches 8 bases. The J segment lost 8 bases and the V segment lost 5 bases, leaving 14 bases of the junction unmatched. In germline, CDR1 is PRHDT, CDR2 FYEKMQ (reference sequence). This CDR3 spans 16 amino acids.

In DNA, the CDR3 is TGTGCCAGTAGTATAGCGCCAGGGGGTCAGCCCCAGCATTTT. Translated, it gives CASSIAPGGQPQHF. The rearrangement joins TRBV19 to TRBJ1-5; 7 bases match TRBD1. The V gene end was trimmed by 1 base and the J gene end by 6 bases; junction bases not matched to a gene: 3. Germline V gene data show CDR1 as LNHDA and CDR2 as SQIVND (reference sequence). This CDR3 comprises 14 residues. The full variable domain, completed using reference TRBV19 and TRBJ1-5, is DGGITQSPKYLFRKEGQNVTLSCEQNLNHDAMYWYRQDPGQGLRLIYYSQIVNDFQKGDIAEGYSVSREKKESFPLTVTSAQKNPTAFYLCASSIAPGGQPQHFGDGTRLSIL.

The chain uses TRBV7-3 and TRBJ2-7, with D possibly TRBD2 on 5 matching bases. CDR3 length equals 13 residues. Between the trimmed V and J ends, which lost 5 bases and 6 bases, there was a span of 14 bases. In germline, CDR1 is SGHTA, CDR2 FQGTGA. For the CDR3, the DNA is TGTGCCAGCAGCCTAGGACTCGGAAGCGAGCAGTACTTC. Protein: CASSLGLGSEQYF.

The chain joins TRBV7-8 to TRBJ1-2; weak D call: TRBD1 (5 bases). The ends were cut back, 1 base at V and 4 bases at J, with 13 bases in the middle. Per germline, CDR1 SGHVS and CDR2 FQNEAQ. The CDR3 consists of 15 residues. The CDR3 reads CASSLDWGGSYGYTF. DNA of the CDR3: TGTGCCAGCAGCTTAGATTGGGGGGGTTCCTATGGCTACACCTTC.

The chain combines TRBV7-3 with TRBJ1-6; 9 nucleotides match TRBD1. The ends lost 2 bases at V and 11 bases at J; junction bases unmatched: 7. The CDR3 runs to 15 residues. Germline V gene sequence: CDR1 SGHTA, CDR2 FQGTGA. The CDR3 here is CASSLGGQGITPLHF. CDR3 DNA: TGTGCCAGCAGCTTAGGAGGACAGGGGATCACACCCCTCCACTTT.

The genes are TRBV18 and TRBJ1-5; D remains unclear. V lost 6 bases, J lost 2 bases, and 8 bases lay in between. Germline V gene data show CDR1 as KGHSH and CDR2 as LQKENI. The CDR3 runs to 13 residues. This CDR3 is CASSEDGNQPQHF. The CDR3 nucleotides read TGTGCCAGCTCGGAGGATGGCAATCAGCCCCAGCATTTT.

V usage is TRBV10-3 and J usage is TRBJ1-1, with D unclear. Germline V gene data show CDR1 as ENHRY and CDR2 as SYGVKD. CDR3 length: 17 amino acids. V was trimmed by 3 bases and J by 2 bases, leaving 19 bases between them. Here the CDR3 reads CAISDAPGDNANTEAFF. CDR3 in DNA: TGTGCCATCAGTGACGCGCCGGGAGACAACGCCAACACTGAAGCTTTCTTT.

The rearrangement joins TRBV6-6 to TRBJ2-7; D unclear. The CDR3 sequence is 13 residues long. V lost 6 bases to trimming and J lost 7 bases, with 16 bases between them. Germline lookup yields CDR1 MNHNY and CDR2 SVGAGI (reference sequence). CDR3 loop: CASSHLQMREQYF. The CDR3 region has the DNA TGTGCCAGCAGCCACCTCCAGATGAGGGAGCAGTACTTC.

This chain connects TRBV19 to TRBJ1-1; possibly TRBD1 for D (5 bases). Germline V CDR1 and CDR2: LNHDA, SQIVND (reference sequence). The CDR3 runs to 18 residues. Trimming stripped 5 bases from V and 6 bases from J, with 28 bases between. CDR3 in amino acids: CASSGSVVMGLSMAEAFF. CDR3 DNA: TGTGCCAGTAGTGGCTCGGTTGTTATGGGACTTTCAATGGCTGAAGCTTTCTTT.

V gene TRBV27 combines with J gene TRBJ2-5; D is possibly TRBD2 (5 bases). V was shortened by 2 bases and J by 4 bases, with 8 bases between the two germline ends. This CDR3 spans 13 amino acids. The germline V gene encodes CDR1 MNHEY and CDR2 SMNVEV (reference sequence). The CDR3 loop reads CASSLIARETQYF. Written as DNA, the CDR3 is TGTGCCAGCAGTTTAATAGCGCGAGAGACCCAGTACTTC.

V is TRBV11-3 and J is TRBJ1-1, with TRBD1 identical over 9 bases. Germline V gene data show CDR1 as SGHNT and CDR2 as YENEEA. V was clipped by 7 bases and J by 1 base; unmatched bases: 1. The CDR3 has 13 amino acids. CDR3 nucleotide sequence: TGTGCCAGCAAGGGACAGGGGAACACTGAAGCTTTCTTT. Its translation is CASKGQGNTEAFF.

This clone came up once. CDR3 region: CASSPLAGLRADTQYF. The CDR3 DNA is TGTGCCAGTAGCCCACTAGCGGGGTTACGGGCAGATACGCAGTATTTT. The rearrangement uses TRBV19 and TRBJ2-3; TRBD2 matches 10 bases. The CDR3 spans 16 residues. Germline V gene data show CDR1 as LNHDA and CDR2 as SQIVND (reference sequence). V shed 6 bases and J 4 bases; nucleotides not matched to a gene: 10.

J is TRBJ1-5 and V is TRBV7-9, with D possibly being TRBD1 (6 bases). Germline values: CDR1 SEHNR, CDR2 FQNEAQ (reference sequence). Trimming stripped 3 bases from V and 6 bases from J, with 9 bases between. This CDR3 spans 13 amino acids. The CDR3 is CASSFGGPQPQHF. The CDR3 bases are TGTGCCAGCAGCTTCGGGGGGCCTCAGCCCCAGCATTTT.

The V call is TRBV9, the J call TRBJ2-7; D is ambiguous. CDR1 and CDR2 from the germline V gene are SGDLS and YYNGEE. V lost 3 bases to trimming and J lost 0 bases, with 4 bases between them. This CDR3 has 12 residues. The CDR3 loop is CASSGSSYEQYF. The CDR3 DNA follows: TGTGCCAGCAGCGGGAGCTCCTACGAGCAGTACTTC.

The rearrangement uses TRBV27 and TRBJ1-1; weak D call: TRBD1 (5 bases). Germline V CDR1 and CDR2: MNHEY, SMNVEV (reference sequence). The CDR3 has 12 amino acids. V was trimmed by 6 bases and J by 7 bases, leaving 12 bases between them. CDR3 DNA sequence: TGTGCCAGCAGCTCCCAGGGTGATGAAGCTTTCTTT. Translated: CASSSQGDEAFF.

The chain combines TRBV5-6 with TRBJ1-1, with TRBD1 as a possible D gene (6 bases). With 5 bases removed from V and 0 bases from J, the gap between germline ends came to 11 bases. The CDR3 covers 14 residues. The germline CDR1 and CDR2 sequences are SGHDT and YYEEEE. CDR3 nucleotides: TGTGCCAGCAGGAGGGGGGGCTTGAACACTGAAGCTTTCTTT. Translated: CASRRGGLNTEAFF.

This chain joins TRBV7-9 and TRBJ1-1; the D gene is possibly TRBD1 (6 bases). CDR1 and CDR2 (germline): SEHNR, FQNEAQ (reference sequence). The CDR3 contains 14 residues. Trimming removed 11 bases from V and 0 bases from J, with 16 bases in between. The CDR3: CALGGGALNTEAFF. The CDR3 DNA is TGTGCCCTCGGCGGGGGCGCGTTGAACACTGAAGCTTTCTTT.

The chain combines TRBV5-1 with TRBJ2-2, with 9 bases that match TRBD1. This CDR3 contains 16 residues. Germline trimming cut 2 bases from V and 1 base from J; bases unmatched to any gene: 3. CDR1 SGHRS and CDR2 YFSETQ come from the germline V gene. The CDR3 reads CASSFSGQGNTGELFF. As DNA, the CDR3 is TGCGCCAGCAGCTTTTCGGGACAGGGGAACACCGGGGAGCTGTTTTTT.

The rearrangement uses TRBV5-6 and TRBJ1-1; no reliable D call. CDR3 length equals 14 residues. CDR1 SGHDT and CDR2 YYEEEE come from the germline V gene. Between the trimmed V and J ends, which lost 0 bases and 0 bases, there was a span of 6 bases. Here the CDR3 DNA reads TGTGCCAGCAGCTTGGGATCAGTGAACACTGAAGCTTTCTTT. It encodes CASSLGSVNTEAFF.

The genes are TRBV2 and TRBJ2-3; perhaps TRBD2 as D (5 bases). CDR1 is SNHLY, CDR2 FYNNEI, per germline. CDR3 length equals 15 residues. Trimming took off 3 bases at V and 5 bases at J, with 15 bases between the two ends. CDR3 bases: TGTGCCAGCAGTGATAAACAGTCCCGGGGAGATACGCAGTATTTT. It encodes CASSDKQSRGDTQYF. Complete variable domain (other parts from reference TRBV2 and TRBJ2-3): EPEVTQTPSHQVTQMGQEVILRCVPISNHLYFYWYRQILGQKVEFLVSFYNNEISEKSEIFDDQFSVERPDGSNFTLKIRSTKLEDSAMYFCASSDKQSRGDTQYFGPGTRLTVL.

V gene TRBV15 combines with J gene TRBJ2-4; possible D gene TRBD2, 6 bases. Trimming shortened V by 0 bases and J by 4 bases, and 19 bases separated the two germline ends. This CDR3 contains 18 residues. Per germline, CDR1 LNHNV and CDR2 YYDKDF (reference sequence). The CDR3, as DNA: TGTGCCACCAGCAGAGATACCGGGAGTAGCGGTGGAAAAAACATTCAGTACTTC. Translated, it gives CATSRDTGSSGGKNIQYF.

V usage is TRBV7-8 and J usage is TRBJ2-5; D might be TRBD2 (6 bases). The CDR3 contains 16 residues. CDR1 SGHVS and CDR2 FQNEAQ come from the germline V gene. The V end lost 3 bases, the J end lost 3 bases, and 17 bases lay between the germline ends. CDR3 sequence reads: CASSFARGTVEETQYF. The CDR3 region has the DNA TGTGCCAGCAGCTTCGCTCGGGGGACTGTTGAAGAGACCCAGTACTTC.

This chain joins TRBV10-3 and TRBJ2-1, with 8 nucleotides matching TRBD2. The CDR3 length is 15 residues. Germline CDR1 reads ENHRY; CDR2 reads SYGVKD. The J segment lost 5 bases and the V segment lost 6 bases, leaving 9 bases of the junction unmatched. CDR3 sequence: CAISQFTSGNNEQFF. CDR3 nucleotide sequence: TGTGCCATCAGCCAATTCACTAGCGGTAACAATGAGCAGTTCTTC.

On this clone itself: The same CDR3 also results from other DNA sequences found in this sample. V usage is TRBV5-1 and J usage is TRBJ1-5; unclear D gene. This CDR3 is built from 15 residues. Per the germline V gene, CDR1 is SGHRS and CDR2 is YFSETQ. Trimming took 0 bases from V and 0 from J, leaving 7 bases between them. CDR3 in amino acids: CASSLDGYSNQPQHF. CDR3 nucleotide sequence: TGCGCCAGCAGCTTGGACGGTTATAGCAATCAGCCCCAGCATTTT. Full variable domain (missing parts from reference TRBV5-1 and TRBJ1-5): KAGVTQTPRYLIKTRGQQVTLSCSPISGHRSVSWYQQTPGQGLQFLFEYFSETQRNKGNFPGRFSGRQFSNSRSEMNVSTLELGDSALYLCASSLDGYSNQPQHFGDGTRLSIL.

J is TRBJ2-7 and V is TRBV27; D ambiguous. V was cut by 3 bases and J by 3 bases, with 9 bases left in between. This CDR3 is built from 13 residues. Germline V gene sequence: CDR1 MNHEY, CDR2 SMNVEV (reference sequence). This chain's CDR3 is CASSFSVDYEQYF. The DNA for the CDR3 is TGTGCCAGCAGTTTTTCGGTAGACTACGAGCAGTACTTC.

This chain links TRBV10-3 with TRBJ2-3; 12 bases line up with TRBD2. This CDR3 contains 15 residues. Germline trimming cut 6 bases from V and 0 bases from J; bases unmatched to any gene: 1. Germline V gives CDR1 ENHRY, CDR2 SYGVKD. Written as DNA, the CDR3 is TGTGCCATCAGAGGGACTAGCGGGAGCACAGATACGCAGTATTTT. It encodes CAIRGTSGSTDTQYF.

CDR3 nucleotide sequence: TGTGCCAGCAGCATAAAGACAGGCACCTATGGCTACACCTTC. Translated, it gives CASSIKTGTYGYTF. This rearrangement joins TRBV6-5 to TRBJ1-2; weak D call: TRBD1 (6 bases). CDR3 length: 14 amino acids. V lost 6 bases, J lost 4 bases, and 15 bases lay in between. Germline CDR1 is MNHEY and CDR2 is SVGAGI.

The chain uses TRBV19 and TRBJ1-5; TRBD1 matches at 7 bases. V shed 6 bases, J shed 9 bases, and the junction held 8 bases outside the gene matches. The CDR3 is made up of 13 amino acids. CDR1 LNHDA and CDR2 SQIVND come from the germline V gene (reference sequence). The CDR3 region is CASSRDRSAPQHF. CDR3 nucleotides: TGTGCCAGTAGCAGGGACAGAAGCGCGCCCCAGCATTTT.

The V call is TRBV4-3, the J call TRBJ2-5; 7 nucleotides align to TRBD2. The V gene end was trimmed by 2 bases and the J gene end by 2 bases; junction bases not matched to a gene: 11. CDR3 size: 17 residues. Germline V gives CDR1 LGHNA, CDR2 YSLEER. CDR3 amino acids: CASSQNPRGGVQETQYF. The CDR3 coding sequence is TGCGCCAGCAGCCAAAACCCCCGCGGGGGAGTACAAGAGACCCAGTACTTC.

The chain recombines TRBV6-5 with TRBJ2-5, with TRBD1 matching over 7 bases. The ends lost 2 bases at V and 5 bases at J; junction bases unmatched: 8. This CDR3 comprises 15 residues. The germline CDR1 and CDR2 sequences are MNHEY and SVGAGI. CDR3 region: CASSYRGLSPETQYF. The CDR3 coding sequence is TGTGCCAGCAGTTACAGGGGGCTATCACCCGAGACCCAGTACTTC.

The gene calls are TRBV15 and TRBJ2-3, with D tentatively TRBD2 (5 bases). V was shortened by 6 bases and J by 0 bases, with 7 bases between the two germline ends. This CDR3 has 13 amino acids. Germline V lookup: CDR1 LNHNV, CDR2 YYDKDF (reference sequence). The CDR3 region is CATRAGSTDTQYF. The CDR3 coding sequence is TGTGCCACCAGGGCGGGTAGCACAGATACGCAGTATTTT.